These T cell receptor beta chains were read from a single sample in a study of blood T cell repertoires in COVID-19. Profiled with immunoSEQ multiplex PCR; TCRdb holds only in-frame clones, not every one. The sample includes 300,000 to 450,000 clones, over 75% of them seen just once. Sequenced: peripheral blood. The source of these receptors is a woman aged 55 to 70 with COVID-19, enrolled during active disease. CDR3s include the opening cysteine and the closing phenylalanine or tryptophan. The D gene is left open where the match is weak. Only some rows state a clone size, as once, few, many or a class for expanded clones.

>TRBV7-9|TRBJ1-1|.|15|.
CASSLGRLAEPEAFF
TGTGCCAGCAGCCTGGGCCGTCTTGCTGAACCTGAAGCTTTCTTT
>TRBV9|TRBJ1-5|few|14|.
CASSVSGGYQPQHF
TGTGCCAGCAGCGTCAGCGGGGGATATCAGCCCCAGCATTTT
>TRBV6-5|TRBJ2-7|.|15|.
CASSPAPTGTYEQYF
TGTGCCAGCAGTCCGGCCCCGACAGGAACCTACGAGCAGTACTTC
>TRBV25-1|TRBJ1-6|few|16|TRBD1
CASSADSGTGFSPLHF
TGTGCCAGCAGTGCAGATTCCGGGACAGGGTTTTCACCCCTCCACTTT
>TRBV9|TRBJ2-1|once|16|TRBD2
CASSVALAGGYNEQFF
TGTGCCAGCAGCGTAGCTCTAGCGGGGGGTTACAATGAGCAGTTCTTC
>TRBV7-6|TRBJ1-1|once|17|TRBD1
CASSRPQGAFSWTEAFF
TGTGCCAGCAGCCGTCCCCAGGGGGCATTCTCGTGGACTGAAGCTTTCTTT
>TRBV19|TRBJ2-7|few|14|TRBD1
CASSIRDRAYEQYF
TGTGCCAGTAGTATCCGGGACAGGGCCTACGAGCAGTACTTC
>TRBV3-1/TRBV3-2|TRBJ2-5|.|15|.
CASSFRRTLQETQYF
TGTGCCAGCAGCTTTCGGCGGACTTTACAAGAGACCCAGTACTTC
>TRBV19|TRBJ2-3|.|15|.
CASSRSRGDADTQYF
TGTGCCAGTAGTAGGAGCCGTGGAGATGCAGATACGCAGTATTTT
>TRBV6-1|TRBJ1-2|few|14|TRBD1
CASSEGAGGYGYTF
TGTGCCAGCAGTGAAGGGGCAGGGGGCTATGGCTACACCTTC
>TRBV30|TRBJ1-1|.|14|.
CAWTGSKRGTEAFF
TGTGCCTGGACCGGGAGTAAACGGGGGACTGAAGCTTTCTTT
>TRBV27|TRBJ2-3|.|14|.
CASSFSGLGGTQYF
TGTGCCAGCAGTTTTTCGGGTTTAGGAGGTACGCAGTATTTT
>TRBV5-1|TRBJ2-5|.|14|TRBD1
CASTGQGARETQYF
TGCGCCAGCACGGGGCAGGGGGCTAGAGAGACCCAGTACTTC
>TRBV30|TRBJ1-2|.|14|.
CAWSAGGFNYGYTF
TGTGCCTGGAGTGCCGGCGGTTTTAACTATGGCTACACCTTC
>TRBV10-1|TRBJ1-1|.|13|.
CASSRGLNTEAFF
TGCGCCAGCAGTCGGGGTCTGAACACTGAAGCTTTCTTT
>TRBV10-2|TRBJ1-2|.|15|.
CASSGTAITNYGYTF
TGCGCCAGCAGTGGGACAGCGATTACTAACTATGGCTACACCTTC
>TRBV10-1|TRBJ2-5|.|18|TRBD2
CASSEPRLAGASQETQYF
TGCGCCAGCAGTGAGCCGAGACTAGCGGGGGCCTCACAAGAGACCCAGTACTTC
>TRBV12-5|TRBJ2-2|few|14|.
CASGLGLNTGELFF
TGTGCTAGTGGGCTTGGACTCAACACCGGGGAGCTGTTTTTT
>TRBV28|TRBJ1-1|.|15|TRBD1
CASSFARTGFTEAFF
TGTGCCAGCAGCTTTGCTAGGACAGGGTTTACTGAAGCTTTCTTT
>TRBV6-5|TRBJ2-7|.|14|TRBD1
CASGKSGQTYEQYF
TGTGCCAGCGGTAAGTCGGGACAGACCTACGAGCAGTACTTC
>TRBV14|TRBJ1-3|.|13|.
CASSQDLRNTIYF
TGTGCCAGCAGCCAAGATCTACGAAACACCATATATTTT
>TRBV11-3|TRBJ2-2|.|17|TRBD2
CASSSVSGGANTGELFF
TGTGCCAGCAGCTCCGTCAGCGGGGGCGCGAACACCGGGGAGCTGTTTTTT
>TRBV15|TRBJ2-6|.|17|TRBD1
CATSRTPQGAGANVLTF
TGTGCCACCAGCAGAACCCCCCAGGGGGCTGGGGCCAACGTCCTGACTTTC
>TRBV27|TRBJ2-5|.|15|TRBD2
CASSFYLAGTETQYF
TGTGCCAGCAGTTTTTATCTAGCGGGGACAGAGACCCAGTACTTC
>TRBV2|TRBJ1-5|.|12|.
CASSGDNQPQHF
TGTGCCAGCTCGGGGGACAATCAGCCCCAGCATTTT
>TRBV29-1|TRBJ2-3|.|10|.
CSARRDTQYF
TGCAGCGCCCGGAGAGATACGCAGTATTTT
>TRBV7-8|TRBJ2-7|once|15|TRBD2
CASSLEGTSGYEQYF
TGTGCCAGCAGCTTAGAGGGAACTAGCGGGTACGAGCAGTACTTC
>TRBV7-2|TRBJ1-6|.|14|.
CASSFLQGNSPLHF
TGTGCCAGCAGCTTTCTACAGGGTAATTCACCCCTCCACTTT
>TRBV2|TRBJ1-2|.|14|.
CASSGQLLNYGYTF
TGTGCCAGCAGTGGACAGCTTCTTAACTATGGCTACACCTTC
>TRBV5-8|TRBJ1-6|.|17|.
CASSLGPAGSYNSPLHF
TGTGCCAGCAGCTTGGGTCCGGCGGGCTCCTATAATTCACCCCTCCACTTT
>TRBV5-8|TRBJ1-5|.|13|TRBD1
CASRARGRGPQHF
TGTGCCAGCAGAGCTAGGGGGCGAGGGCCCCAGCATTTT
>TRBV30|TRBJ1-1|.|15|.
CAWSRGIGLNAEAFF
TGTGCCTGGAGTCGGGGGATCGGCTTAAACGCTGAAGCTTTCTTT
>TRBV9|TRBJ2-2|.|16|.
CASSLTGTGSTGELFF
TGTGCCAGCAGCTTAACCGGGACCGGGAGCACCGGGGAGCTGTTTTTT
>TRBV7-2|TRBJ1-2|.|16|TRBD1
CASSSLQGARWYGYTF
TGTGCCAGCAGTTCCCTCCAGGGGGCGCGGTGGTATGGCTACACCTTC
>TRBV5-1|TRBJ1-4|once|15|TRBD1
CASNLQGGNGEKLFF
TGCGCCAGCAACCTACAGGGGGGAAATGGGGAAAAACTGTTTTTT
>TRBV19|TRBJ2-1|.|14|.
CASSRQVSYNEQFF
TGTGCCAGTAGCCGACAGGTATCCTACAATGAGCAGTTCTTC
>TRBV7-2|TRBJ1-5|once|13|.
CASSLSSNQPQHF
TGTGCCAGCAGCTTATCAAGCAATCAGCCCCAGCATTTT
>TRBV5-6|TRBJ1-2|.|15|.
CASSSGGGVGYGYTF
TGTGCCAGCAGCTCAGGTGGGGGGGTCGGCTATGGCTACACCTTC
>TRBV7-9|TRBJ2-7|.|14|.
CASSLAGQTYEQYF
TGTGCCAGCAGCTTAGCGGGACAAACCTACGAGCAGTACTTC
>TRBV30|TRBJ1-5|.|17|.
CAWSLGNRIYSNQPQHF
TGTGCCTGGTCATTGGGCAACCGAATCTATAGCAATCAGCCCCAGCATTTT
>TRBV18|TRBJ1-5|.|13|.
CASSPAGEQPQHF
TGTGCCAGCTCACCAGCGGGGGAACAGCCCCAGCATTTT
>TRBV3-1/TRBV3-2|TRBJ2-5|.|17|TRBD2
CASSQDKISGGGETQYF
TGTGCCAGCAGCCAAGATAAGATCAGCGGGGGCGGGGAGACCCAGTACTTC
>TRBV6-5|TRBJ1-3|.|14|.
CASSPSGYGNTIYF
TGTGCCAGCAGCCCCAGCGGGTATGGAAACACCATATATTTT
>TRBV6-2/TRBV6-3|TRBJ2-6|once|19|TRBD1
CASSFDRDRDSSGANVLTF
TGTGCCAGCAGTTTCGACCGGGACAGGGACAGTTCTGGGGCCAACGTCCTGACTTTC
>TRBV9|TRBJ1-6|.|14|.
CASSPEGGSSPLHF
TGTGCCAGCAGCCCGGAAGGCGGGTCTTCACCCCTCCACTTT
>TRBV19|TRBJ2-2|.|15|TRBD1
CASIAGQAGRGELFF
TGTGCCAGTATCGCGGGACAGGCGGGACGCGGGGAGCTGTTTTTT
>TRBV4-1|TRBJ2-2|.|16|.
CASSQQWGANTGELFF
TGCGCCAGCAGCCAACAGTGGGGGGCGAACACCGGGGAGCTGTTTTTT
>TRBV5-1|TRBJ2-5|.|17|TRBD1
CASSLAGTGIEQETQYF
TGCGCCAGCAGCTTGGCCGGGACAGGGATCGAACAAGAGACCCAGTACTTC
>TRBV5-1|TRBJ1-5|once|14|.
CASSLGGFNQPQHF
TGCGCCAGCAGCTTGGGCGGGTTCAATCAGCCCCAGCATTTT
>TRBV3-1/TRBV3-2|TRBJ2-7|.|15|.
CASSQGLVGSYEQYF
TGTGCCAGCAGCCAAGGACTAGTAGGATCCTACGAGCAGTACTTC